Listed below are T cell receptor beta chains from one sample, sequenced in a study of T-cell reconstitution after alpha-beta-depleted transplantation in children. TCRdb re-analysed the PCR reads in MiXCR, keeping a single row per CDR3 protein. The sample lists hundreds of thousands of distinct CDR3 sequences; roughly 13% were seen once. The specimen was PBMCs, collected before TCRalphabeta/CD19-depleted stem cell transplant. The receptor source for this set is a girl aged 2 to 10 with congenital amegakaryocytic thrombocytopenia, due to receive a stem cell transplant. Both conserved end residues are part of each CDR3. Each record gives: J gene, V gene, D gene, clone size, CDR3 DNA, CDR3 protein. D genes are given only for firm matches. The size of a clone is reported for some rows only, either as once, few or many, or as a class for expanded clones.

TRBJ2-7 | TRBV5-1 | - | few | TGCGCCAGCAGGCTCGGGGGATACGAGCAGTACTTC | CASRLGGYEQYF
TRBJ2-2 | TRBV6-2/TRBV6-3 | - | few | TGTGCCAGCAGTCCTGACAGGTTCGCGAACACCGGGGAGCTGTTTTTT | CASSPDRFANTGELFF
TRBJ2-7 | TRBV4-1 | - | many | TGCGCCAGCAGCTATCTTCCAGGGGTTGAGGCGAAGGAGCAGTACTTC | CASSYLPGVEAKEQYF
TRBJ1-2 | TRBV3-1 | - | many | TGTGCCAGCAGCCCCACGCCGGGACGCCAAGCCTTTAACTATGGCTACACCTTC | CASSPTPGRQAFNYGYTF
TRBJ2-3 | TRBV6-1 | TRBD1 | many | TGTGCCAGCAGTGAAACTACAGGGGGTAGTGGAGATACGCAGTATTTT | CASSETTGGSGDTQYF
TRBJ2-3 | TRBV29-1 | TRBD2 | many | TGCAGCGTTGAAGGTGCGGGAGGGGCTTGGACAGATACGCAGTATTTT | CSVEGAGGAWTDTQYF
TRBJ2-1 | TRBV20-1 | - | many | TGCAGTGCTAGTGCGGGCAATGAGCAGTTCTTC | CSASAGNEQFF
TRBJ2-3 | TRBV4-1 | - | - | TGCGCCAGCAGCCAACAGGTCGGCCTCATAGATACGCAGTATTTT | CASSQQVGLIDTQYF
TRBJ1-1 | TRBV29-1 | - | many | TGCAGCGGGAAACAGGATTGGGGCACTGAAGCTTTCTTT | CSGKQDWGTEAFF
TRBJ2-7 | TRBV5-5 | - | - | TGTGCCAGCAGCTTGGCCGCCGGACAGCTGGAGCAGTACTTC | CASSLAAGQLEQYF
TRBJ2-7 | TRBV5-1 | TRBD2 | - | TGCGCCAGCAGCGGTAGCGGGAAGCCCTACGAGCAGTACTTC | CASSGSGKPYEQYF
TRBJ2-3 | TRBV18 | - | - | TGTGCCAGCTCACCTATTGGGCGGGACGGAAATACGCAGTATTTT | CASSPIGRDGNTQYF
TRBJ2-3 | TRBV29-1 | TRBD1 | many | TGCAGCGCCTGGGACAGGCGGCTAGCTTTTCTCACAGATACGCAGTATTTT | CSAWDRRLAFLTDTQYF
TRBJ2-1 | TRBV7-3 | TRBD2 | - | TGTGCCAGCAGCTCTCATCCGGGACTAGCGGGCTTCAATGAGCAGTTCTTC | CASSSHPGLAGFNEQFF
TRBJ2-5 | TRBV15 | - | many | TGTGCCACCAGCAGAGATTTCCACATAGAAGAGACCCAGTACTTC | CATSRDFHIEETQYF
TRBJ2-3 | TRBV7-2 | - | many | TGTGCCAGCAGCTTAGAGGTTAGGGATACGCAGTATTTT | CASSLEVRDTQYF
TRBJ2-5 | TRBV10-3 | - | - | TGTGCCATCAGTGACACTCCCTCATCTGGGACCCAGTACTTC | CAISDTPSSGTQYF
TRBJ2-3 | TRBV29-1 | - | many | TGCAGCGTTGAAGATGGTAGCGGCCTCACAGATACGCAGTATTTT | CSVEDGSGLTDTQYF
TRBJ2-5 | TRBV4-1 | TRBD2 | - | TGCGCCAGCAGCCCTGATCCTAGCGGGACTCTAGAAGAGACCCAGTACTTC | CASSPDPSGTLEETQYF
TRBJ1-2 | TRBV27 | - | - | TGTGCCAGCAGTTTAATTCAGTCTTCCTCTTATGGCTACACCTTC | CASSLIQSSSYGYTF
TRBJ2-7 | TRBV29-1 | TRBD1 | many | TGCAGCGTTGGGGGGACAGGATCCTACGAGCAGTACTTC | CSVGGTGSYEQYF
TRBJ2-2 | TRBV30 | - | many | TGTGCCTGGATTACGGAGGCAGTAGGCACCGGGGAGCTGTTTTTT | CAWITEAVGTGELFF
TRBJ2-1 | TRBV5-1 | TRBD2 | many | TGCGCCAGCAGCTTGTTGACTAGCCGCAATGAGCAGTTCTTC | CASSLLTSRNEQFF
TRBJ1-5 | TRBV29-1 | - | many | TGCAGCGTTGCACAGGGCCATAGCAATCAGCCCCAGCATTTT | CSVAQGHSNQPQHF
TRBJ2-1 | TRBV12-3/TRBV12-4 | TRBD2 | few | TGTGCCAGCAGCAAAACTAGCGGTTGGCAGTTCTTC | CASSKTSGWQFF
TRBJ2-3 | TRBV20-1 | - | - | TGCAGTGCAGGGGGGCAGTATTTT | CSAGGQYF
TRBJ1-1 | TRBV5-1 | TRBD1 | - | TGCGCCAGCAGCTTCGTGGGTAATACAGGGGAAGGAGCTTTCTTT | CASSFVGNTGEGAFF
TRBJ1-4 | TRBV4-2 | - | many | TGTGCCAGCAGCCAGGGACGGGCAAACGAAAAACTGTTTTTT | CASSQGRANEKLFF
TRBJ2-7 | TRBV6-1 | TRBD1 | many | TGTGCCAGCAGACGGACAGGGTCTACCTACGAGCAGTACTTC | CASRRTGSTYEQYF
TRBJ2-3 | TRBV14 | - | - | TGTGCCAGCAGCCCAATGATAAGCACAGATACGCAGTATTTT | CASSPMISTDTQYF
TRBJ2-7 | TRBV7-8 | - | - | TGTGCCAGCAGCTTAGACCCGGGGGAGCCCTACGAGCAGTACTTC | CASSLDPGEPYEQYF
TRBJ2-3 | TRBV12-3/TRBV12-4 | TRBD1 | - | TGTGCCAGCAGCTGGACAGGGAGGTTAGATACGCAGTATTTT | CASSWTGRLDTQYF
TRBJ2-7 | TRBV19 | - | - | TGTGCCAGTAGTATTGAGACAGGCTCCTACGAGCAGTACTTC | CASSIETGSYEQYF
TRBJ2-1 | TRBV20-1 | - | many | TGCAGTGCTAGTAACGGGAGCTCCTACAATGAGCAGTTCTTC | CSASNGSSYNEQFF
TRBJ2-1 | TRBV7-2 | - | - | TGTGCCAGCAGCTTAGCGCCAGGGACCCTTAAACTTAGCGGAACCACTGGGGAGCAGTTCTTC | CASSLAPGTLKLSGTTGEQFF
TRBJ2-1 | TRBV12-3/TRBV12-4 | - | - | TGTGCCAGCAGTTTCATTCCGGGAGTTGCAGGGAATGAGCAGTTCTTC | CASSFIPGVAGNEQFF
TRBJ2-5 | TRBV5-4 | TRBD1 | many | TGTGCCAGCAGCCACTCCCGGGACAGAGAGACCCAGTACTTC | CASSHSRDRETQYF
TRBJ1-4 | TRBV5-1 | TRBD1 | many | TGCGCCAGCAGCGCCCGACAGGGAGAAAAACTGTTTTTT | CASSARQGEKLFF
TRBJ2-3 | TRBV5-1 | - | many | TGCGCCAGCAGTTGGCGGGCCACAGATACGCAGTATTTT | CASSWRATDTQYF
TRBJ1-2 | TRBV7-9 | TRBD1 | - | TGTGCCAGCAGCCATCTAAGGGACAGTCCTAACTATGGCTACACCTTC | CASSHLRDSPNYGYTF
TRBJ2-1 | TRBV29-1 | - | many | TGCAGCGTTGTGGGCGACTTTTCCTACAATGAGCAGTTCTTC | CSVVGDFSYNEQFF